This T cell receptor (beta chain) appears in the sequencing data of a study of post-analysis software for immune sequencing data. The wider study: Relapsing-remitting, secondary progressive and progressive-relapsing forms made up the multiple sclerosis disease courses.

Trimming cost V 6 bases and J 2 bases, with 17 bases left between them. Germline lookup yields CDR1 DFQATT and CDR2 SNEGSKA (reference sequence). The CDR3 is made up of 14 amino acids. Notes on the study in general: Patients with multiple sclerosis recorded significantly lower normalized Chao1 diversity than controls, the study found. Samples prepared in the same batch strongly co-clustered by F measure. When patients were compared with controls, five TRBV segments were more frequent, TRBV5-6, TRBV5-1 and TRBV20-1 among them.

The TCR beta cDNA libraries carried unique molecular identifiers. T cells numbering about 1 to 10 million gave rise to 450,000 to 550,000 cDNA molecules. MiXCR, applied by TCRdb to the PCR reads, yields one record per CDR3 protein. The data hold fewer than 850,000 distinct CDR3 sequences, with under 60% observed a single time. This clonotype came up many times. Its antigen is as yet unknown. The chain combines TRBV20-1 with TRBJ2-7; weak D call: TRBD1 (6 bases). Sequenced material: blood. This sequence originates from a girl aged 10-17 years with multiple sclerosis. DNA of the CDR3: TGCAGTGCAAGAACTACCGGGACACCCTACGAGCAGTACTTC. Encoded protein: CSARTTGTPYEQYF.